This is a list of T cell receptor beta chains from one sample in a study of regulatory T cells in long-lasting Graves disease. Using its own MiXCR run on the multiplex PCR reads, TCRdb lists one record per CDR3 protein. Of roughly 400,000 distinct CDR3 sequences in the sample, around 17% were seen once. These data were likewise used in another study, on T cells in Graves' hyperthyroidism and ophthalmopathy.

The source was peripheral blood mononuclear cells (PBMCs), collected at new diagnosis, from a patient treated with antithyroid drugs. The receptors come from a woman aged 18-29 years with Graves disease. Each CDR3 is given with its conserved first and last residue. Fields, in order: V gene, clone size, J gene, D gene, CDR3 DNA, CDR3 protein. D genes are given only for firm matches. Not every row has a clone size; where given, it reads once, few, many or a size class.

v_call: TRBV28; clone_size: many; j_call: TRBJ1-1; d_call: -; cdr3_nt: TGTGCCAGCAGAGAGACGTTTAGGAGCACTGAAGCTTTCTTT; cdr3_aa: CASRETFRSTEAFF
v_call: TRBV28; clone_size: many; j_call: TRBJ2-4; d_call: TRBD2; cdr3_nt: TGTGCCAGCAGTTTCCCTAGCGGACCTTTAGCCAAAAACATTCAGTACTTC; cdr3_aa: CASSFPSGPLAKNIQYF
v_call: TRBV24-1; clone_size: many; j_call: TRBJ2-2; d_call: TRBD2; cdr3_nt: TGTGCCACATACGGGACTAGCGGGAGTCGGACCGGGGAGCTGTTTTTT; cdr3_aa: CATYGTSGSRTGELFF
v_call: TRBV7-9; clone_size: many; j_call: TRBJ2-7; d_call: TRBD1; cdr3_nt: TGTGCCAGCAGCGTGTCCGGGACAGGGGCTGACGAGCAGTACTTC; cdr3_aa: CASSVSGTGADEQYF
v_call: TRBV20-1; clone_size: many; j_call: TRBJ2-7; d_call: TRBD2; cdr3_nt: TGCAGTGCTAATCAGGTAGCGGGAGTTTTAAGGGGCGAGCAGTACTTC; cdr3_aa: CSANQVAGVLRGEQYF
v_call: TRBV6-1; clone_size: many; j_call: TRBJ2-5; d_call: TRBD1; cdr3_nt: TGTGCCAGCAGAGGACAGGGGGATCAAGAGACCCAGTACTTC; cdr3_aa: CASRGQGDQETQYF
v_call: TRBV3-1; clone_size: many; j_call: TRBJ2-5; d_call: -; cdr3_nt: TGTGCCAGCAGCCAAGATTACGGATCCGGAGAGACCCAGTACTTC; cdr3_aa: CASSQDYGSGETQYF
v_call: TRBV6-1; clone_size: many; j_call: TRBJ2-7; d_call: -; cdr3_nt: TGTGCCGGAACGGGACGAGACTACGAGCAGTACTTC; cdr3_aa: CAGTGRDYEQYF
v_call: TRBV20-1; clone_size: -; j_call: TRBJ2-7; d_call: TRBD2; cdr3_nt: TGCAGTGGAAGCGGGAGTGAGAACGAGCAGTACTTC; cdr3_aa: CSGSGSENEQYF
v_call: TRBV6-1; clone_size: -; j_call: TRBJ2-7; d_call: -; cdr3_nt: TGTGCCAGCAACAGGATCTACGAGCAGTACTTC; cdr3_aa: CASNRIYEQYF
v_call: TRBV20-1; clone_size: -; j_call: TRBJ2-5; d_call: TRBD2; cdr3_nt: TGCAGTGCTAGAGGGACTAGCGGGACAGAGACCCAGTACTTC; cdr3_aa: CSARGTSGTETQYF
v_call: TRBV9; clone_size: -; j_call: TRBJ1-3; d_call: -; cdr3_nt: TGTGCCAGCAGCGAGGACTCTGGAAACACCATATATTTT; cdr3_aa: CASSEDSGNTIYF
v_call: TRBV20-1; clone_size: many; j_call: TRBJ2-7; d_call: TRBD2; cdr3_nt: TGCAGTGCCAGAGGACTAGCGGAACCCTACGAGCAGTACTTC; cdr3_aa: CSARGLAEPYEQYF
v_call: TRBV12-3/TRBV12-4; clone_size: many; j_call: TRBJ2-7; d_call: -; cdr3_nt: TGTGCCAGCAGTTTGAACCGGAGAACCTACGAGCAGTACTTC; cdr3_aa: CASSLNRRTYEQYF
v_call: TRBV6-2/TRBV6-3; clone_size: few; j_call: TRBJ2-2; d_call: TRBD1; cdr3_nt: TGTGCCAGCAGTTACTCGGGACAGACCGGGGAGCTGTTTTTT; cdr3_aa: CASSYSGQTGELFF
v_call: TRBV5-1; clone_size: many; j_call: TRBJ2-7; d_call: TRBD1; cdr3_nt: TGCGCCAGCAGCCGCGGGACAGGGAGCTACGAGCAGTACTTC; cdr3_aa: CASSRGTGSYEQYF
v_call: TRBV20-1; clone_size: many; j_call: TRBJ1-5; d_call: TRBD1; cdr3_nt: TGCAGTGCTAGACATTCTGACGGGACAGGGGCCATTAGCAATCAGCCCCAGCATTTT; cdr3_aa: CSARHSDGTGAISNQPQHF
v_call: TRBV5-1; clone_size: -; j_call: TRBJ2-1; d_call: TRBD2; cdr3_nt: TGCGCCAGCAGCTTACTAGCGGGAGTAATCAATGAGCAGTTCTTC; cdr3_aa: CASSLLAGVINEQFF
v_call: TRBV30; clone_size: many; j_call: TRBJ1-3; d_call: -; cdr3_nt: TGTGCCTGGAGTCCTGGGACATCTGGAAACACCATATATTTT; cdr3_aa: CAWSPGTSGNTIYF
v_call: TRBV28; clone_size: many; j_call: TRBJ1-5; d_call: TRBD1; cdr3_nt: TGTGCCAGCAGACCCCCGGACAGGTACAATCAGCCCCAGCATTTT; cdr3_aa: CASRPPDRYNQPQHF
v_call: TRBV6-1; clone_size: few; j_call: TRBJ2-3; d_call: -; cdr3_nt: TGTGCCAGCAACAAGGGGAAGGGAGGATTTAGCACAGATACGCAGTATTTT; cdr3_aa: CASNKGKGGFSTDTQYF
v_call: TRBV27; clone_size: many; j_call: TRBJ1-1; d_call: -; cdr3_nt: TGTGCCAGCAGTTTTAGTGGAGAAGCTTTCTTT; cdr3_aa: CASSFSGEAFF